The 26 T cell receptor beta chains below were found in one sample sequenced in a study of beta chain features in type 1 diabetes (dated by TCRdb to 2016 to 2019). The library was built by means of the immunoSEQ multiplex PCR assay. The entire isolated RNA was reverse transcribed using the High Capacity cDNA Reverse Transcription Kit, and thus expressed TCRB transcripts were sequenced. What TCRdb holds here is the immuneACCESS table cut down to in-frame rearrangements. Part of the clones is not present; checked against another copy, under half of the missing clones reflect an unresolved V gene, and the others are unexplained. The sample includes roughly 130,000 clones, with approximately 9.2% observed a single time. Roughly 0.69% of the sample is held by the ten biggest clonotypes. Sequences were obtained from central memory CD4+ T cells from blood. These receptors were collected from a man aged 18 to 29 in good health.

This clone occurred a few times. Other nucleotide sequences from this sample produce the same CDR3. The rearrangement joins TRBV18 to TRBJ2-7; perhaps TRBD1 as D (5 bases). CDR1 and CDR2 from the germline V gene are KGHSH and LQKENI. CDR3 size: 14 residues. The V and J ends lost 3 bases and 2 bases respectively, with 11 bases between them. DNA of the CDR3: TGTGCCAGCTCACCGGCCGGACAAACCTACGAGCAGTACTTC. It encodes CASSPAGQTYEQYF.

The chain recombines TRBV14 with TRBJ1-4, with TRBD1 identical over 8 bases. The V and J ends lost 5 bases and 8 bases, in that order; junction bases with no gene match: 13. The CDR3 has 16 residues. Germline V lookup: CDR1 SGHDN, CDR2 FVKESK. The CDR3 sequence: CASSGAQGAPAEKLFF. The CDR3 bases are TGTGCCAGCAGCGGAGCCCAGGGGGCCCCCGCGGAAAAACTGTTTTTT.

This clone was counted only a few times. CDR3 region: CASRSTSGEWETQYF. The CDR3 DNA reads as TGTGCCAGCAGGTCTACTAGCGGGGAGTGGGAGACCCAGTACTTC. The rearrangement links TRBV6-5 to TRBJ2-5; the match to TRBD2 covers 10 bases. The V gene's germline CDR1 is MNHEY and CDR2 SVGAGI. This CDR3 has 15 residues. V was clipped by 6 bases and J by 5 bases; unmatched bases: 9.

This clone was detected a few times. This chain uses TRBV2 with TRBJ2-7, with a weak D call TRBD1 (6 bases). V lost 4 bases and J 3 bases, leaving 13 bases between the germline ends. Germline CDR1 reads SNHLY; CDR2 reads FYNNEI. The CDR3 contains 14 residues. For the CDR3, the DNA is TGTGCCAGCAGTGTATCGGGACAAATCTACGAGCAGTACTTC. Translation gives CASSVSGQIYEQYF. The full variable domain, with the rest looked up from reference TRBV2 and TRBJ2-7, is EPEVTQTPSHQVTQMGQEVILRCVPISNHLYFYWYRQILGQKVEFLVSFYNNEISEKSEIFDDQFSVERPDGSNFTLKIRSTKLEDSAMYFCASSVSGQIYEQYFGPGTRLTVT.

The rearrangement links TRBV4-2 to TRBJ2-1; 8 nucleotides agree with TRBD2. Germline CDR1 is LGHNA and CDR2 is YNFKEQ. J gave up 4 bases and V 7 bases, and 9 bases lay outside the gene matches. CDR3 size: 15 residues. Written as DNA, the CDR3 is TGTGCCAGCACGGAAAGCGGGGGTCAGTACAATGAGCAGTTCTTC. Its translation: CASTESGGQYNEQFF.

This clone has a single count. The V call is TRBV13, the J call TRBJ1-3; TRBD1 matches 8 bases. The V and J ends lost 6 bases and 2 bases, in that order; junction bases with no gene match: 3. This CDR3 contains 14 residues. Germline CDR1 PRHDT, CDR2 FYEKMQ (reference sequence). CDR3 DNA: TGTGCCAGCAGGATCAGGGGGCCTGGAAACACCATATATTTT. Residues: CASRIRGPGNTIYF.

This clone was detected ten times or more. The CDR3 nucleotides are TGTGCCAGCAGCTTACAGGGGCCAGCCTCCAATGAGCAGTTCTTC. Translating it yields CASSLQGPASNEQFF. The V gene is TRBV7-2, the J gene TRBJ2-1; the D gene is possibly TRBD1 (6 bases). The CDR3 runs to 15 residues. The germline V gene encodes CDR1 SGHTA and CDR2 FQGNSA. V was cut by 2 bases and J by 6 bases, with 14 bases left in between.

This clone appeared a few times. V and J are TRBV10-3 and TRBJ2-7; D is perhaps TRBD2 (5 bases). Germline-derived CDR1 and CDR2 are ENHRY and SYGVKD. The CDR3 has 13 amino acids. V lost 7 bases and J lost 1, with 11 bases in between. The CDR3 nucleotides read TGTGCCATCAATCGAGAGGGATCCTACGAGCAGTACTTC. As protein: CAINREGSYEQYF.

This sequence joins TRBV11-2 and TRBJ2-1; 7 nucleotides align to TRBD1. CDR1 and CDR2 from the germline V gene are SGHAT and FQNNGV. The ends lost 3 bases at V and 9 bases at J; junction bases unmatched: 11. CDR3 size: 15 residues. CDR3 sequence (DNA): TGTGCCAGCAGCTTGTCCCTATGGGGACAGTCTGAGCAGTTCTTC. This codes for CASSLSLWGQSEQFF.

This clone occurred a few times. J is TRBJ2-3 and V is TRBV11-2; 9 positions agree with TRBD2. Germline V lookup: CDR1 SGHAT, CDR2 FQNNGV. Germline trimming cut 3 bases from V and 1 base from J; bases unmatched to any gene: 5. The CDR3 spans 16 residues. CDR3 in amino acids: CASSFWSSGGTDTQYF. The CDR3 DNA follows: TGTGCCAGCAGCTTCTGGTCTAGCGGGGGCACAGATACGCAGTATTTT.

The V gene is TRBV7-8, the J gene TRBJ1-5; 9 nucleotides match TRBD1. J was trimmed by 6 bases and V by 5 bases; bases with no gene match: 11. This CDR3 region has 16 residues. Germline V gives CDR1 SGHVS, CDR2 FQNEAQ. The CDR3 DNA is TGTGCCAGCAGCGTAACCCGGGACAGGGCTCGTCAGCCCCAGCATTTT. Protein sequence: CASSVTRDRARQPQHF.

This CDR3 reads CSAGGDSYNEQFF. CDR3 DNA: TGCAGCGCCGGCGGGGACAGCTACAATGAGCAGTTCTTC. The rearrangement links TRBV29-1 to TRBJ2-1, with D perhaps matching TRBD1 (7 bases). There are 13 residues in the CDR3. Trimming removed 7 bases at V and 3 bases at J, with 13 bases between. CDR1 is SQVTM and CDR2 is ANQGSEA in the germline V gene.

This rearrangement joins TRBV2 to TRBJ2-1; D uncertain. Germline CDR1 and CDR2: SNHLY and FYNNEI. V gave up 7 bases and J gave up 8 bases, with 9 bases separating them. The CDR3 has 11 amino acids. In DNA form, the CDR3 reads TGTGCCAGCACCCTCGGTTATGAGCAGTTCTTC. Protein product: CASTLGYEQFF.

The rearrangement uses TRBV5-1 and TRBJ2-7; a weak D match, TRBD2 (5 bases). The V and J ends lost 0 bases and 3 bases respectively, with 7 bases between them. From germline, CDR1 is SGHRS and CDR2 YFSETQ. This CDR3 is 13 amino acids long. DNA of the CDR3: TGCGCCAGCAGCTTGGACCGGGACTACGAGCAGTACTTC. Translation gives CASSLDRDYEQYF.

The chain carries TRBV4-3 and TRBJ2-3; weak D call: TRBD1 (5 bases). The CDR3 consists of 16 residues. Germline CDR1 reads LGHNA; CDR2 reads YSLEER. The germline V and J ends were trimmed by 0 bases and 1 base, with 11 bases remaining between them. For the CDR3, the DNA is TGCGCCAGCAGCCAAGAAGGGGTAGCTGGCACAGATACGCAGTATTTT. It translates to CASSQEGVAGTDTQYF.

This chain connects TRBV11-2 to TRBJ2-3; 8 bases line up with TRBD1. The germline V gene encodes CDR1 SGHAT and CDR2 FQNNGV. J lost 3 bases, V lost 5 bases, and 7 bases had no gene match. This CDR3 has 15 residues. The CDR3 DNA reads TGTGCCAGCAGCGAATGGACAGGGTTTACAGATACGCAGTATTTT. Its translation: CASSEWTGFTDTQYF.

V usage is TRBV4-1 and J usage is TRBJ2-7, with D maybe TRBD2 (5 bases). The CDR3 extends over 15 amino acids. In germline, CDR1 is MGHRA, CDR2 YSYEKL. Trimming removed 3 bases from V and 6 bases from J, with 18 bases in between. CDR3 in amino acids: CASSHADSARAEQYF. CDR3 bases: TGCGCCAGCAGCCACGCGGACTCCGCTCGGGCCGAGCAGTACTTC.

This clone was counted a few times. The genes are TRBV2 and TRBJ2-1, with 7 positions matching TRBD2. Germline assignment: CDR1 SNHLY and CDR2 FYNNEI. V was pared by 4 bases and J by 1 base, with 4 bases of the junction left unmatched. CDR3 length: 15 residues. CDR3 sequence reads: CASSGAGLSYNEQFF. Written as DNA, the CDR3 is TGTGCCAGCAGTGGGGCGGGACTATCCTACAATGAGCAGTTCTTC. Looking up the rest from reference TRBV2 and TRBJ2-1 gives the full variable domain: EPEVTQTPSHQVTQMGQEVILRCVPISNHLYFYWYRQILGQKVEFLVSFYNNEISEKSEIFDDQFSVERPDGSNFTLKIRSTKLEDSAMYFCASSGAGLSYNEQFFGPGTRLTVL.

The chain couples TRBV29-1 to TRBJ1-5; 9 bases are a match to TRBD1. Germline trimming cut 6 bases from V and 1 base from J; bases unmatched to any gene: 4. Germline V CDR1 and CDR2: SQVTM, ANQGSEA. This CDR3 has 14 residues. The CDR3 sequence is CSVLTGGSNQPQHF. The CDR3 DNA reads TGCAGCGTCCTCACAGGGGGCAGCAATCAGCCCCAGCATTTT.

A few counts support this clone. CDR3 in amino acids: CASTPTSLVHEQYF. The CDR3 nucleotides are TGTGCCAGCACCCCGACTAGTCTTGTCCACGAGCAGTACTTC. V gene TRBV28 combines with J gene TRBJ2-7; a possible D gene is TRBD2 (6 bases). Trimming shortened V by 7 bases and J by 5 bases, and 18 bases separated the two germline ends. The CDR3 has 14 amino acids. Germline loops: CDR1 MDHEN, CDR2 SYDVKM.

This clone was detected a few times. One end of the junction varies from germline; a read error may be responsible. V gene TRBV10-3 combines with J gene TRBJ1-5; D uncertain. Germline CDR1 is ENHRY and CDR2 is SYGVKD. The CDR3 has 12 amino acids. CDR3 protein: CASSSEDQPQHF. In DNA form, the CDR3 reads TGTGCCAGCAGTTCGGAGGATCAGCCCCAGCATTTT.

The CDR3 DNA follows: TGCGCCAGCAGCTTATTCCGGGTTGGTAGCGGGACCAATGAGCAGTTCTTC. Translating gives CASSLFRVGSGTNEQFF. This chain joins TRBV5-1 and TRBJ2-1; 8 bases are shared with TRBD2. From germline, CDR1 is SGHRS and CDR2 YFSETQ. The CDR3 sequence is 17 residues long. The ends lost 2 bases at V and 6 bases at J; junction bases unmatched: 13.

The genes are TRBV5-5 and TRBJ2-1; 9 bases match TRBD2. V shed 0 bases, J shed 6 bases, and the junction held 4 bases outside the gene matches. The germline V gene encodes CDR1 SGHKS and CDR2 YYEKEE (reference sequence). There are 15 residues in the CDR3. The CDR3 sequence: CASSLGAGGSNEQFF. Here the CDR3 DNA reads TGTGCCAGCAGCTTGGGAGCGGGGGGATCCAATGAGCAGTTCTTC.

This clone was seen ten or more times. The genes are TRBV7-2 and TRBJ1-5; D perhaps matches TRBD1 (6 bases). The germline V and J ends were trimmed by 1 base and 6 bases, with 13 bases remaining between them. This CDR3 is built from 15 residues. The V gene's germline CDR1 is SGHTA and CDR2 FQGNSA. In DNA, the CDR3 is TGTGCCAGCAGCTTAGTGGGGGGAGGGGGTCAGCCCCAGCATTTT. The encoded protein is CASSLVGGGGQPQHF.

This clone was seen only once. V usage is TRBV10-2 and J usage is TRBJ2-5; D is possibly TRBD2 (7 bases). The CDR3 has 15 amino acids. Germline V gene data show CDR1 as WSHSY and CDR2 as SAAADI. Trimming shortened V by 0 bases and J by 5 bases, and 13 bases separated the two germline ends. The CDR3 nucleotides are TGCGCCAGCAGTGAGTCGACGGGGGGCAAGGAGACCCAGTACTTC. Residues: CASSESTGGKETQYF.

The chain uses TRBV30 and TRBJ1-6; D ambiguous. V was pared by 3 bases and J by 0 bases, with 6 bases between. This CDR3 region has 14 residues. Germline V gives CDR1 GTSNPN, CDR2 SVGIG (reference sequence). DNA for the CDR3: TGTGCCTGGAGGTCCATCTCCTATAATTCACCCCTCCACTTT. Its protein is CAWRSISYNSPLHF.